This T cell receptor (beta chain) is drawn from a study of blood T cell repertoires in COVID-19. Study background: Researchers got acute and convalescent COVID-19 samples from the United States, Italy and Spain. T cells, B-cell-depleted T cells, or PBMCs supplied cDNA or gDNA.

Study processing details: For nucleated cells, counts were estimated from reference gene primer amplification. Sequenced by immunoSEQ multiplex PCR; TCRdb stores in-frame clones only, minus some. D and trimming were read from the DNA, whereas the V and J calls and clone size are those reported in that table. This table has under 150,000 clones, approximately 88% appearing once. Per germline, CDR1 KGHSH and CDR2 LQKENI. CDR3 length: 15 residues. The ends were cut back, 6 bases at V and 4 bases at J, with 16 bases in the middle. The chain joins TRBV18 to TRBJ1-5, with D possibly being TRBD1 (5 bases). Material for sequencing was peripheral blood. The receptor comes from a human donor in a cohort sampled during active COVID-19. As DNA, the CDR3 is TGTGCCAGCTCGTTGGGGGGGGTCGGTAATCAGCCCCAGCATTTT. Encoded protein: CASSLGGVGNQPQHF.